The 28 T cell receptor beta chains in this list originate from one sample, sequenced in a study of CD8+CD57+ T cells in acquired aplastic anemia. Genomic DNA provided the template from which TCR beta VDJ and CDR3 profiles were obtained. Each CDR3 protein gets one entry after TCRdb re-called the reads with MiXCR. The table shows a few hundred thousand distinct CDR3 sequences, with 82% occurring only once. Flow cytometry had shown expanded CD8+CD57+ cells in the patients chosen for sequencing. Material for sequencing was sorted CD4+, CD8+, or CD8+CD57+ T cells (not recorded which) from PBMCs. The receptors were sampled from a human donor with aplastic anemia.

The genes are TRBV11-3 and TRBJ2-5; weak D call: TRBD2 (5 bases). V was clipped by 5 bases and J by 3 bases, with 13 bases between them. This CDR3 has 14 amino acids. Germline CDR1 SGHNT, CDR2 YENEEA. The CDR3 DNA is TGTGCCAGCAGCAGAGGTAGCGCGGAAGAGACCCAGTACTTC. Encoded protein: CASSRGSAEETQYF.

The DNA of the CDR3 is TGTGCCAGCAGCCTAACGACAGGGTGGAACACTGAATATTTT. This encodes CASSLTTGWNTEYF. The J gene is TRBJ2-3, the V gene TRBV14, with 7 bases lining up with TRBD1. The germline gives CDR1 SGHDN, CDR2 FVKESK. This CDR3 region has 14 residues. J gave up 15 bases and V 4 bases, and 16 bases lay outside the gene matches. The full variable domain, in which reference TRBV14 and TRBJ2-3 provide the parts outside the CDR3, is EAGVTQFPSHSVIEKGQTVTLRCDPISGHDNLYWYRRVMGKEIKFLLHFVKESKQDESGMPNNRFLAERTGGTYSTLKVQPAELEDSGVYFCASSLTTGWNTEYFGPGTRLTVL.

The genes are TRBV9 and TRBJ1-2; possibly TRBD1 for D (5 bases). Germline CDR1 reads SGDLS; CDR2 reads YYNGEE. This CDR3 region has 16 residues. With 3 bases removed from V and 5 bases from J, the gap between germline ends came to 20 bases. This CDR3 is CASSAGPDTQVYGYTF. CDR3 nucleotide sequence: TGTGCCAGCAGCGCGGGACCGGATACGCAGGTATATGGCTACACCTTC.

The V gene is TRBV24-1, the J gene TRBJ1-6; tentatively, D is TRBD1 (5 bases). V lost 3 bases to trimming and J lost 8 bases, with 7 bases between them. The CDR3 consists of 13 residues. CDR1 KGHDR and CDR2 SFDVKD come from the germline V gene. CDR3 protein: CATSDRGDSPLHF. CDR3 sequence (DNA): TGTGCCACCAGTGATCGGGGGGATTCACCCCTCCACTTT.

This chain joins TRBV11-3 and TRBJ2-1; D is perhaps TRBD2 (6 bases). The germline CDR1 and CDR2 sequences are SGHNT and YENEEA. The length of the CDR3 is 15 residues. V was shortened by 5 bases and J by 7 bases, with 18 bases between the two germline ends. CDR3 residues: CASSPCLTGSNEQFF. The CDR3 coding sequence is TGTGCCAGCAGCCCCTGTCTGACCGGGAGTAATGAGCAGTTCTTC.

The genes are TRBV19 and TRBJ2-2; D remains ambiguous. The V end was cut by 1 base, the J end by 4 bases, with 10 bases between. The CDR3 consists of 15 residues. Germline V CDR1 and CDR2: LNHDA, SQIVND (reference sequence). The chain's CDR3 is CASSIGQSSTGELFF. Here the CDR3 DNA reads TGTGCCAGTAGTATAGGCCAGTCTAGCACCGGGGAGCTGTTTTTT.

This clonotype has a single count. This chain uses TRBV7-2 with TRBJ2-1; 7 positions match TRBD1. The CDR3 is 16 residues long. Germline V gene data show CDR1 as SGHTA and CDR2 as FQGNSA. J lost 1 base, V lost 0 bases, and 3 bases had no gene match. In nucleotides, the CDR3 is TGTGCCAGCAGCTTAGCCGGGACAGCTTCCTACAATGAGCAGTTCTTC. It encodes CASSLAGTASYNEQFF. Combining the CDR3 with reference TRBV7-2 and TRBJ2-1 gives the whole variable domain GAGVSQSPSNKVTEKGKDVELRCDPISGHTALYWYRQSLGQGLEFLIYFQGNSAPDKSGLPSDRFSAERTGGSVSTLTIQRTQQEDSAVYLCASSLAGTASYNEQFFGPGTRLTVL.

V usage is TRBV7-3 and J usage is TRBJ2-7; a possible D gene is TRBD1 (5 bases). The CDR3 is 18 residues long. Trimming cost V 8 bases and J 4 bases, with 30 bases left between them. Germline CDR1 and CDR2: SGHTA and FQGTGA. CDR3 amino acids: CASSLQANAVEHSYEQYV. In nucleotides, the CDR3 is TGTGCCAGCTCCTTACAGGCCAACGCCGTTGAACACTCATACGAGCAGTACGTC.

The chain recombines TRBV5-4 with TRBJ2-5; the D gene is possibly TRBD1 (5 bases). V shed 2 bases and J shed 13 bases, with 24 bases lying between them. The CDR3 contains 15 residues. CDR1 and CDR2 from the germline V gene are SGHNT and YYREEE (reference sequence). The CDR3 coding sequence is TGTGCCAGCAGCTTTACTACAGGAGCGAGCAAGACTTCGTACTTC. Translation: CASSFTTGASKTSYF.

V usage is TRBV7-6 and J usage is TRBJ2-3; D possibly corresponds to TRBD1 (5 bases). Matching the DNA end better, TRBJ1-6 makes the J call doubtful. In germline, CDR1 is SGHVS, CDR2 FNYEAQ. The CDR3 extends over 14 amino acids. As DNA, the CDR3 is TGTGCCAGCAGCTCGGACGGGGGTCCTTCTACCCTCCACTTT. Residues: CASSSDGGPSTLHF.

This chain links TRBV7-9 with TRBJ2-3; 9 nucleotides align to TRBD2. The V gene's germline CDR1 is SEHNR and CDR2 FQNEAQ (reference sequence). The J segment lost 10 bases and the V segment lost 3 bases, leaving 14 bases of the junction unmatched. CDR3 length: 16 residues. The CDR3 nucleotides read TGTGCCAGCAGCTTTCAAAGAAGCGGGGGGTCGGATGCGCAGTATTTT. Its translation: CASSFQRSGGSDAQYF.

Concerning this clonotype itself: The DNA is omitted, as the CDR3 cannot be located on it reliably, and the CDR3 follows TCRdb's listing. The rearrangement joins TRBV7-9 to TRBJ1-2; the table names TRBD1, a call not compared with the DNA. The CDR3 sequence runs 15 residues, both termini included. CDR1 and CDR2 (germline): SEHNR, FQNEAQ (reference sequence). This CDR3 is CAGQVTRETQYFGTF.

The chain uses TRBV7-2 and TRBJ1-1, with no clear D. Germline CDR1 SGHTA, CDR2 FQGNSA. The V gene lost 5 bases and the J gene lost 0 bases, with 10 bases spanning the gap. The CDR3 runs to 14 residues. The CDR3 reads CASSPSWVNTEAFF. The CDR3 DNA follows: TGTGCCAGCAGCCCCTCTTGGGTGAACACTGAAGCTTTCTTT.

V is TRBV9 and J is TRBJ2-7, with 8 nucleotides matching TRBD2. CDR3 length: 14 residues. Germline lookup yields CDR1 SGDLS and CDR2 YYNGEE. The J segment lost 10 bases and the V segment lost 4 bases, leaving 13 bases of the junction unmatched. CDR3 nucleotide sequence: TGTGCCAGCAGCTCCGGGGGGGGTAGCCGCAATCAGTACTTC. Its protein product is CASSSGGGSRNQYF. Full variable domain (outside the CDR3, taken from reference TRBV9 and TRBJ2-7): DSGVTQTPKHLITATGQRVTLRCSPRSGDLSVYWYQQSLDQGLQFLIQYYNGEERAKGNILERFSAQQFPDLHSELNLSSLELGDSALYFCASSSGGGSRNQYFGPGTRLTVT.

Points on this clonotype: It is likely a read error, because the conserved phenylalanine at the end of the CDR3 is missing. The V call is TRBV9, the J call TRBJ2-5, with unresolved D. The germline gives CDR1 SGDLS, CDR2 YYNGEE. CDR3 length equals 13 residues. CDR3 amino acids: CASSARISGTQYL. CDR3 DNA sequence: TGCGCCAGCAGCGCCCGAATCTCAGGGACCCAGTACCTC.

There are a few counts of this clonotype. The J gene is TRBJ2-7, the V gene TRBV7-9; D remains unclear. V was cut by 5 bases and J by 0 bases, with 14 bases left in between. This CDR3 has 15 residues. The germline V gene has CDR1 SEHNR and CDR2 FQNEAQ (reference sequence). CDR3 sequence (DNA): TGTGCCAGCAGCCAAGGTGAGAGTAACTCCTACGAGCAGTACTTC. Translating gives CASSQGESNSYEQYF.

Comment on this clonotype: A much larger clone is a single base away; this may be a read error. The gene calls are TRBV7-3 and TRBJ2-3; a weak D match, TRBD1 (6 bases). The germline CDR1 and CDR2 sequences are SGHTA and FQGTGA. The CDR3 is 14 residues long. V was cut by 8 bases and J by 15 bases, with 27 bases left in between. The CDR3 sequence: CASSRQADAVEHYF. DNA of the CDR3: TGTGCCAGCTCAAGACAGGCCGACGCCGTTGAACACTATTTT.

Details on this clonotype: Likely a read error: the CDR3 ends without its conserved phenylalanine or tryptophan. The limits of the CDR3 on the DNA are not certain, so only TCRdb's listed CDR3 is given. The chain is built from TRBV7-9 and TRBJ1-5. The CDR3 spans 13 amino acids, including both terminal residues. Per the germline V gene, CDR1 is SEHNR and CDR2 is FQNEAQ (reference sequence). CDR3 loop: CASSFPAGTTYEQ.

The chain combines TRBV12-3 or TRBV12-4 with TRBJ2-3; 8 bases line up with TRBD2. The CDR3 is 15 residues long. Germline trimming cut 8 bases from V and 1 base from J; bases unmatched to any gene: 8. The CDR3 region is CASGELAAGTDTQYF. Here the CDR3 DNA reads TGTGCCAGCGGGGAACTAGCGGCGGGCACAGATACGCAGTATTTT.

This chain uses TRBV9 with TRBJ2-3; D ambiguous. The length of the CDR3 is 14 residues. V lost 2 bases and J 11 bases, leaving 18 bases between the germline ends. The V gene's germline CDR1 is SGDLS and CDR2 YYNGEE. The DNA of the CDR3 is TGTGCCAGCAGCGTTATGAGAAAACACTACGAGCAGTATTTT. Its translation is CASSVMRKHYEQYF.

This chain uses TRBV7-8 with TRBJ2-2; D may match TRBD1 or TRBD2 (6 bases each). The V gene lost 3 bases and the J gene lost 13 bases, with 24 bases spanning the gap. The germline gives CDR1 SGHVS, CDR2 FQNEAQ. This CDR3 contains 16 residues. In nucleotides, the CDR3 is TGTGCCAGCAGCTTGGCATCTCGCGGGGACACCGAAGCGCTGTTTTTT. This encodes CASSLASRGDTEALFF.

Concerning this clonotype itself: Likely a read error: the CDR3 ends without its conserved phenylalanine or tryptophan. The chain combines TRBV7-9 with TRBJ2-1; 7 bases match TRBD2. The J segment lost 8 bases and the V segment lost 6 bases, leaving 7 bases of the junction unmatched. In germline, CDR1 is SEHNR, CDR2 FQNEAQ (reference sequence). The CDR3 is made up of 13 amino acids. The chain's CDR3 is CASSGGGIHEQFC. For the CDR3, the DNA is TGTGCCAGCAGTGGGGGGGGGATCCATGAGCAGTTCTGC.

Concerning this clonotype: Because the CDR3 is missing its conserved closing phenylalanine or tryptophan, this is likely a read error. The limits of the CDR3 on the DNA are not certain, so only TCRdb's listed CDR3 is given. The chain uses TRBV7-8 and TRBJ2-3; TRBD1 is the table's D call, not checked against the DNA. With termini counted, the CDR3 has 13 amino acids. From germline, CDR1 is SGHVS and CDR2 FQNEAQ. The CDR3 is CASSLGGGADYCY.

Details on this clonotype: A junction end diverges from the germline sequence, so it may reflect a read error. The chain links TRBV10-2 to TRBJ2-1; D not resolved. Germline V CDR1 and CDR2: WSHSY, SAAADI. The CDR3 is 11 amino acids. The CDR3 is CSIGGTNEQFF. CDR3 DNA: TGTAGCATCGGTGGCACCAATGAGCAGTTCTTC.

The V and J genes are TRBV2 and TRBJ1-1; 7 bases are a match to TRBD1. The end of the DNA aligns better with TRBJ2-3, so the J call may be wrong. There are 14 residues in the CDR3. The germline gives CDR1 SNHLY, CDR2 FYNNEI. The CDR3 loop is CASSPGQATVTQYF. The CDR3 DNA reads as TGTGCCAGCAGCCCTGGACAGGCCACAGTGACGCAGTATTTT.

V and J are TRBV7-4 and TRBJ2-5; D call uncertain. This CDR3 has 14 amino acids. Germline V CDR1 and CDR2: SGHVT, SQSDAQ. The ends were cut back, 5 bases at V and 8 bases at J, with 18 bases in the middle. As DNA, the CDR3 is TGTGCCAGCAGCAGAGGCAACGGGCAAAAAACCCAGTACTTC. Protein product: CASSRGNGQKTQYF.

The rearrangement uses TRBV7-9 and TRBJ1-6; TRBD1 matches 8 bases. This CDR3 has 15 residues. Losses at the gene ends were 6 bases for V and 9 bases for J; bases not matched to a gene: 10. Germline CDR1 is SEHNR and CDR2 is FQNEAQ (reference sequence). CDR3 protein: CASSPSDRALSPLHF. CDR3 coding DNA: TGTGCCAGCAGTCCCTCGGACAGGGCACTTTCACCCCTCCACTTT.

This clonotype came up once. This chain connects TRBV2 to TRBJ2-3; maybe TRBD2 (5 bases). The CDR3 is 12 residues long. From germline, CDR1 is SNHLY and CDR2 FYNNEI. The CDR3, as DNA: TGTAGCTGCACCGGAGGTCCCAATACGCAGTATTTT. Protein: CSCTGGPNTQYF.